One and the same sample provided the 5 T cell receptor beta chains below, sequenced in a study of Graves' ophthalmopathy and Graves' hyperthyroidism. For repertoire sequencing, the TCR beta CDR3 regions were amplified from RNA transcripts. The first-round RT-PCR employed HTBI primers together with the Qiagen OneStep RT-PCR kit. A multiplex PCR was then performed as the second round. TCRdb processed the multiplex PCR reads anew with MiXCR; each CDR3 protein has one entry. The table lists fewer than 400,000 distinct CDR3 sequences, 18% of them singletons, with around 1.5% in the top ten. Sequenced: peripheral blood. The receptors were sampled from a woman between 18 and 29 years old with Graves' ophthalmopathy.

This clonotype was seen ten or more times. The J gene is TRBJ1-1, the V gene TRBV11-1, with D possibly TRBD1 on 5 matching bases. Trimming left V 5 bases short and J 2 bases short, with 18 bases between. The germline gives CDR1 SGHAT, CDR2 FQDESV (reference sequence). The CDR3 covers 16 residues. CDR3 sequence (DNA): TGTGCCAGCAGCCCCGGGACCCTAGGTCCCAACACTGAAGCTTTCTTT. Encoded protein: CASSPGTLGPNTEAFF.

The chain is built from TRBV3-1 and TRBJ2-7, with TRBD1 matching 8 bases. CDR1 LGHDT and CDR2 YNNKEL come from the germline V gene (reference sequence). The CDR3 consists of 20 residues. V was pared by 1 base and J by 6 bases, with 23 bases of the junction left unmatched. The CDR3 is CASSQGDRWPSLHKTSEQYF. Here the CDR3 DNA reads TGTGCCAGCAGCCAAGGGGACAGGTGGCCTTCCCTCCATAAAACCAGCGAGCAGTACTTC.

This clonotype was picked up many times. The chain is built from TRBV28 and TRBJ1-1; D is perhaps TRBD1 (6 bases). The CDR3 contains 15 residues. V was cut by 8 bases and J by 1 base, with 17 bases left in between. Germline lookup yields CDR1 MDHEN and CDR2 SYDVKM. CDR3 loop: CASGSPDSWNTEAFF. Written as DNA, the CDR3 is TGTGCCAGCGGGTCCCCGGACAGTTGGAACACTGAAGCTTTCTTT.

This clonotype has ten or more counts. The chain recombines TRBV10-3 with TRBJ2-7; D is possibly TRBD1 or TRBD2 (5 bases each). Germline V lookup: CDR1 ENHRY, CDR2 SYGVKD. V lost 4 bases and J 0 bases, leaving 10 bases between the germline ends. The CDR3 covers 14 residues. CDR3 coding DNA: TGTGCCATCAGTGGGGACCGCCGCTCCTACGAGCAGTACTTC. Translation gives CAISGDRRSYEQYF.

Ten or more counts support this clonotype. In DNA form, the CDR3 reads TGTGCCAGCAGGGCAGTGAGGGGCTATAATTCACCCCTCCACTTT. Translating gives CASRAVRGYNSPLHF. The chain combines TRBV27 with TRBJ1-6; D is perhaps TRBD1 (5 bases). Germline V CDR1 and CDR2: MNHEY, SMNVEV (reference sequence). The CDR3 covers 15 residues. Deletions cut 6 bases from V and 3 bases from J, with 12 bases between.